The TCR beta chain under discussion was sequenced for a study of technical replicates of blood from several donors. The CDR3 runs to 14 residues. V lost 8 bases and J lost 9; bases outside the gene matches: 11. Germline-derived CDR1 and CDR2 are MNHEY and SMNVEV (reference sequence). The table came from immunoSEQ multiplex PCR; TCRdb's copy has only in-frame clones and leaves some out. Of about 8,000 clones listed, under 90% are singletons. Source material: PBMCs. The V and J genes are TRBV27 and TRBJ2-1; 9 bases map to TRBD2. The clonotype comes from a human donor in good health. This CDR3 is CASRLGTSYGEQFF. The CDR3 coding sequence is TGTGCCAGCCGCCTTGGGACTAGCTACGGTGAGCAGTTCTTC.